This is a list of T cell receptor beta chains from one sample in a study of response to subunit inactivated influenza vaccine. TCRdb re-analysed the RT-PCR reads in MiXCR, keeping a single row per CDR3 protein. In the table there are about 540,000 distinct CDR3 sequences, under 30% of which are singletons. The sample was also reused in another study, on T cells expressing NK-cell markers.

Specimen: CD4+ T cells sorted from PBMCs, collected roughly 12 days after vaccination. The receptor source for this set is a man aged 50-60 years who received an inactivated influenza vaccine. CDR3s include the opening cysteine and the closing phenylalanine or tryptophan. The D gene is left open where the match is weak. Clone size is not always given. Where it is, it says once, few, many or a class for expanded clones.

j_call: TRBJ2-2
d_call: TRBD1
v_call: TRBV11-2
clone_size: few
cdr3_aa: CASSLLLFGTANTGELFF
cdr3_nt: TGTGCCAGCAGCCTACTACTATTCGGGACAGCGAACACCGGGGAGCTGTTTTTT

j_call: TRBJ2-1
d_call: .
v_call: TRBV5-1
clone_size: .
cdr3_aa: CASSLRVDRTEQFF
cdr3_nt: TGCGCCAGCAGCTTGCGAGTAGATCGGACAGAGCAGTTCTTC

j_call: TRBJ2-2
d_call: .
v_call: TRBV5-1
clone_size: few
cdr3_aa: CASTPSGNTGELFF
cdr3_nt: TGCGCCAGCACTCCGAGCGGGAACACCGGGGAGCTGTTTTTT

j_call: TRBJ2-7
d_call: .
v_call: TRBV5-1
clone_size: .
cdr3_aa: CASSLPVGEKSSYEQYF
cdr3_nt: TGCGCCAGCAGCTTGCCGGTGGGAGAAAAGAGCTCCTACGAGCAGTACTTC

j_call: TRBJ2-1
d_call: .
v_call: TRBV27
clone_size: .
cdr3_aa: CASQGRYNEQFF
cdr3_nt: TGTGCCAGCCAGGGGCGGTACAATGAGCAGTTCTTC

j_call: TRBJ1-4
d_call: .
v_call: TRBV7-2
clone_size: .
cdr3_aa: CASSLSPTNEKLFF
cdr3_nt: TGTGCCAGCAGCCTGAGTCCAACTAATGAAAAACTGTTTTTT

j_call: TRBJ2-5
d_call: TRBD1
v_call: TRBV18
clone_size: .
cdr3_aa: CASSRGQAQETQYF
cdr3_nt: TGTGCCAGCTCACGCGGACAGGCACAAGAGACCCAGTACTTC

j_call: TRBJ2-5
d_call: .
v_call: TRBV6-1
clone_size: .
cdr3_aa: CASSEVPAETQYF
cdr3_nt: TGTGCCAGCAGTGAAGTACCGGCAGAGACCCAGTACTTC

j_call: TRBJ2-3
d_call: .
v_call: TRBV11-2
clone_size: .
cdr3_aa: CASSPPGSGDTQYF
cdr3_nt: TGTGCCAGCAGCCCCCCGGGGTCTGGCGATACGCAGTATTTT

j_call: TRBJ1-1
d_call: .
v_call: TRBV29-1
clone_size: many
cdr3_aa: CSVDWGSNTEAFF
cdr3_nt: TGCAGCGTTGATTGGGGGTCGAACACTGAAGCTTTCTTT

j_call: TRBJ2-2
d_call: TRBD2
v_call: TRBV20-1
clone_size: .
cdr3_aa: CSARRTSGSGRTGELFF
cdr3_nt: TGCAGTGCTAGAAGGACTAGCGGGAGCGGGAGGACCGGGGAGCTGTTTTTT

j_call: TRBJ2-1
d_call: TRBD2
v_call: TRBV20-1
clone_size: few
cdr3_aa: CSARLTSGRNNEQFF
cdr3_nt: TGCAGTGCTAGACTGACTAGCGGGAGGAACAATGAGCAGTTCTTC

j_call: TRBJ1-5
d_call: .
v_call: TRBV12-3/TRBV12-4
clone_size: .
cdr3_aa: CASSTYGGNQPQHF
cdr3_nt: TGTGCCAGCAGCACGTATGGGGGCAATCAGCCCCAGCATTTT

j_call: TRBJ1-6
d_call: .
v_call: TRBV25-1
clone_size: .
cdr3_aa: CASSVGVNNSPLHF
cdr3_nt: TGTGCCAGCAGTGTCGGAGTAAATAATTCACCCCTCCACTTT

j_call: TRBJ2-1
d_call: .
v_call: TRBV5-6
clone_size: few
cdr3_aa: CASSLLGGTDNEQFF
cdr3_nt: TGTGCCAGCAGCTTGTTGGGGGGTACCGACAATGAGCAGTTCTTC

j_call: TRBJ1-4
d_call: .
v_call: TRBV12-3/TRBV12-4
clone_size: few
cdr3_aa: CASSRDTGGEKLFF
cdr3_nt: TGTGCCAGCAGCCGGGACACCGGGGGTGAAAAACTGTTTTTT

j_call: TRBJ2-2
d_call: .
v_call: TRBV27
clone_size: few
cdr3_aa: CASSHGGSGELFF
cdr3_nt: TGTGCCAGCAGCCATGGGGGGTCCGGGGAGCTGTTTTTT

j_call: TRBJ2-4
d_call: .
v_call: TRBV29-1
clone_size: .
cdr3_aa: CSVESLTARNIQYF
cdr3_nt: TGCAGCGTTGAAAGTCTTACAGCAAGAAACATTCAGTACTTC

j_call: TRBJ2-5
d_call: TRBD1
v_call: TRBV7-3
clone_size: many
cdr3_aa: CASSLMGQNIQETQYF
cdr3_nt: TGTGCCAGCAGCTTGATGGGACAGAACATACAAGAGACCCAGTACTTC

j_call: TRBJ1-1
d_call: .
v_call: TRBV6-2/TRBV6-3
clone_size: .
cdr3_aa: CASRRLNTEAFF
cdr3_nt: TGTGCCAGCAGGAGGTTGAACACTGAAGCTTTCTTT

j_call: TRBJ2-7
d_call: .
v_call: TRBV6-2/TRBV6-3
clone_size: .
cdr3_aa: CASSYSGLAMTYEQYF
cdr3_nt: TGTGCCAGCAGTTACTCGGGGCTAGCGATGACCTACGAGCAGTACTTC

j_call: TRBJ2-1
d_call: .
v_call: TRBV3-1
clone_size: .
cdr3_aa: CASSLRVGRFGNEQFF
cdr3_nt: TGTGCCAGCAGCCTGCGGGTAGGGCGATTCGGCAATGAGCAGTTCTTC

j_call: TRBJ2-1
d_call: .
v_call: TRBV28
clone_size: .
cdr3_aa: CASSALDNEQFF
cdr3_nt: TGTGCCAGCAGCGCCTTAGACAATGAGCAGTTCTTC

j_call: TRBJ2-7
d_call: .
v_call: TRBV29-1
clone_size: many
cdr3_aa: CSVEFAGRPNPYEQYF
cdr3_nt: TGCAGCGTTGAATTTGCGGGACGTCCGAACCCCTACGAGCAGTACTTC

j_call: TRBJ2-3
d_call: .
v_call: TRBV30
clone_size: .
cdr3_aa: CAWSGGGYTQYF
cdr3_nt: TGTGCCTGGAGTGGAGGAGGCTATACGCAGTATTTT

j_call: TRBJ2-7
d_call: TRBD2
v_call: TRBV3-1
clone_size: .
cdr3_aa: CASSPDGGGYEQYF
cdr3_nt: TGTGCCAGCAGCCCGGATGGGGGGGGCTACGAGCAGTACTTC

j_call: TRBJ2-3
d_call: .
v_call: TRBV19
clone_size: .
cdr3_aa: CASSVNSDTQYF
cdr3_nt: TGTGCCAGTAGTGTGAATTCAGATACGCAGTATTTT

j_call: TRBJ1-1
d_call: .
v_call: TRBV12-3/TRBV12-4
clone_size: .
cdr3_aa: CASSLKGDTEAFF
cdr3_nt: TGTGCCAGCAGTCTAAAGGGGGACACTGAAGCTTTCTTT

j_call: TRBJ2-3
d_call: TRBD2
v_call: TRBV20-1
clone_size: .
cdr3_aa: CSASLAGGKSSTDTQYF
cdr3_nt: TGCAGTGCTAGCCTAGCGGGGGGCAAGTCAAGCACAGATACGCAGTATTTT

j_call: TRBJ2-3
d_call: .
v_call: TRBV12-3/TRBV12-4
clone_size: few
cdr3_aa: CASSFSRTDTQYF
cdr3_nt: TGTGCCAGCAGTTTCTCCCGGACAGATACGCAGTATTTT

j_call: TRBJ2-2
d_call: TRBD2
v_call: TRBV6-1
clone_size: .
cdr3_aa: CAIGLAGVGTGELFF
cdr3_nt: TGTGCCATAGGACTAGCGGGAGTGGGGACCGGGGAGCTGTTTTTT